Listed here are 28 T cell receptor beta chains from one sample, sequenced in a study of identical twins. In TCRdb, the 5' RACE reads were re-called with MiXCR into one record per CDR3 protein. The sample contains around 370,000 distinct CDR3 sequences, 9% to 10% of which appear only once. The source material was naive T cells sorted from blood. The receptors shown here come from a woman in her forties or fifties in good health.

The chain links TRBV6-6 to TRBJ2-7, with D uncertain. This CDR3 is 12 amino acids long. The V gene lost 2 bases and the J gene lost 3 bases, with 5 bases spanning the gap. Germline V CDR1 and CDR2: MNHNY, SVGAGI (reference sequence). The CDR3 protein is CASSYDNYEQYV. The DNA for the CDR3 is TGTGCCAGCAGTTACGACAACTACGAGCAGTACGTC.

V gene TRBV5-1 combines with J gene TRBJ2-3, with 10 bases fitting TRBD2. There are 17 residues in the CDR3. V lost 4 bases and J lost 4; bases outside the gene matches: 12. Germline V lookup: CDR1 SGHRS, CDR2 YFSETQ. CDR3 bases: TGCGCCAGCAGCGGGGGACTAGCGCCCGACGGGGCAGATACGCAGTATTTT. Protein sequence: CASSGGLAPDGADTQYF.

This clonotype turned up a few times. The CDR3 reads CASSGTGFHEQYV. The DNA of the CDR3 is TGTGCCAGCAGTGGGACAGGGTTCCACGAGCAGTACGTC. The chain employs TRBV12-3 or TRBV12-4 and TRBJ2-7; the match to TRBD1 covers 9 bases. The CDR3 length is 13 residues. V lost 5 bases, J lost 5 bases, and 4 bases stayed unmatched.

This clonotype was recorded many times. The V gene is TRBV7-2, the J gene TRBJ2-7; no clear D. The CDR3 has 14 residues. In germline, CDR1 is SGHTA, CDR2 FQGNSA. V lost 3 bases and J 5 bases, leaving 14 bases between the germline ends. The CDR3 here is CASSFDSGSNEQYF. CDR3 nucleotides: TGTGCCAGCAGCTTTGACTCAGGATCAAACGAGCAGTACTTC.

The chain combines TRBV18 with TRBJ1-1; no definite D call. The CDR3 runs to 16 residues. Germline V gene data show CDR1 as KGHSH and CDR2 as LQKENI. Trimming pared 0 bases from V and 3 bases from J, leaving 14 bases between. The CDR3 nucleotides are TGTGCCAGCTCACCACCGAACGCTAAGAGGGACACTGAAGCTTTCTTT. Its translation is CASSPPNAKRDTEAFF.

This clonotype was observed at least ten times. V gene TRBV20-1 combines with J gene TRBJ2-3; 9 nucleotides match TRBD2. The CDR3 consists of 16 residues. Germline-derived CDR1 and CDR2 are DFQATT and SNEGSKA (reference sequence). Trimming cost V 5 bases and J 2 bases; bases outside gene matches: 11. CDR3 sequence (DNA): TGCAGTGCTGTGACTAGCGGAAGAGGGAACACAGATACGCAGTATTTT. As protein: CSAVTSGRGNTDTQYF.

This clonotype turned up a few times. J is TRBJ2-3 and V is TRBV7-6; D possibly corresponds to TRBD2 (5 bases). This CDR3 has 15 residues. Trimming took off 0 bases at V and 4 bases at J, with 11 bases between the two ends. The V gene's germline CDR1 is SGHVS and CDR2 FNYEAQ. In DNA, the CDR3 is TGTGCCAGCAGCTTAGCGGGAGCTAGAGCAGATACGCAGTATTTT. Translated, it gives CASSLAGARADTQYF.

The rearrangement links TRBV6-1 to TRBJ2-2; no reliable D call. CDR3 length: 14 amino acids. Germline assignment: CDR1 MNHNS and CDR2 SASEGT. Deletions cut 4 bases from V and 4 bases from J, with 10 bases between. The CDR3, as DNA: TGTGCCAGCAGTGGACTCTTGACCACCGGGGAGCTGTTTTTT. Protein product: CASSGLLTTGELFF.

This clonotype was observed a few times. The rearrangement links TRBV27 to TRBJ2-7; 7 nucleotides agree with TRBD1. The CDR3 runs to 16 residues. Germline lookup yields CDR1 MNHEY and CDR2 SMNVEV (reference sequence). V shed 6 bases and J 2 bases; nucleotides not matched to a gene: 13. Here the CDR3 DNA reads TGTGCCAGCAGGAGGGGGCTTGGGACCGCTCCCTACGAGCAGTACTTC. The encoded protein is CASRRGLGTAPYEQYF.

This clonotype appeared many times. The chain recombines TRBV10-2 with TRBJ2-3, with 9 bases lining up with TRBD2. Germline assignment: CDR1 WSHSY and CDR2 SAAADI. The junction had 4 bases not matched to a gene; V was cut back by 6 bases and J by 3 bases. The CDR3 consists of 14 residues. CDR3 sequence reads: CASSLAGRTDTQYF. Here the CDR3 DNA reads TGCGCCAGCAGCCTAGCGGGGAGGACAGATACGCAGTATTTT.

This clonotype was seen repeatedly, ten times or more. The genes are TRBV24-1 and TRBJ2-3; 10 bases align to TRBD2. The CDR3 length is 16 residues. J gave up 1 base and V 5 bases, and 5 bases lay outside the gene matches. Per the germline V gene, CDR1 is KGHDR and CDR2 is SFDVKD. The CDR3 here is CATSGGLAARTDTQYF. In nucleotides, the CDR3 is TGTGCCACCAGTGGCGGACTAGCGGCACGCACAGATACGCAGTATTTT.

The gene calls are TRBV3-1 and TRBJ2-4, with TRBD1 matching 9 bases. Germline V gene data show CDR1 as LGHDT and CDR2 as YNNKEL (reference sequence). This CDR3 region has 18 residues. The trim removed 4 bases at V and 0 bases at J, leaving 10 bases unmatched. In DNA form, the CDR3 reads TGTGCCAGCAGCCGGGACAGGGTATTTGATATAGCCAAAAACATTCAGTACTTC. Protein: CASSRDRVFDIAKNIQYF. The complete variable domain, with remaining parts taken from reference TRBV3-1 and TRBJ2-4, reads DTAVSQTPKYLVTQMGNDKSIKCEQNLGHDTMYWYKQDSKKFLKIMFSYNNKELIINETVPNRFSPKSPDKAHLNLHINSLELGDSAVYFCASSRDRVFDIAKNIQYFGAGTRLSVL.

This clonotype was seen at least ten times. V and J are TRBV29-1 and TRBJ2-3, with D perhaps TRBD2 (6 bases). The CDR3 length is 12 residues. Germline assignment: CDR1 SQVTM and CDR2 ANQGSEA. V was clipped by 6 bases and J by 5 bases, with 12 bases between them. Here the CDR3 reads CSVPGEGDTQYF. The CDR3 DNA reads as TGCAGCGTGCCGGGAGAGGGAGATACGCAGTATTTT.

The chain joins TRBV27 to TRBJ2-2; 9 bases match TRBD2. The germline V gene has CDR1 MNHEY and CDR2 SMNVEV (reference sequence). J was trimmed by 4 bases and V by 7 bases; bases with no gene match: 13. CDR3 length equals 17 residues. The CDR3 nucleotides are TGTGCCAGCACTGTCTTAGGCGCGGGAGGGGCCACCGGGGAGCTGTTTTTT. Translated, it gives CASTVLGAGGATGELFF.

This clonotype came up a few times. The chain joins TRBV7-9 to TRBJ1-4; 9 positions match TRBD1. V dropped 5 bases and J dropped 4; count of bases not matched to a gene: 5. CDR3 length equals 15 residues. Per the germline V gene, CDR1 is SEHNR and CDR2 is FQNEAQ (reference sequence). DNA for the CDR3: TGTGCCAGCAGCCCCGGACAGGGGAGTAATGAAAAACTGTTTTTT. This sequence encodes CASSPGQGSNEKLFF.

The V and J genes are TRBV7-9 and TRBJ1-4; D is unresolved. Trimming shortened V by 5 bases and J by 8 bases, and 15 bases separated the two germline ends. This CDR3 has 14 amino acids. Germline V gives CDR1 SEHNR, CDR2 FQNEAQ (reference sequence). CDR3 loop: CASSERTPEEKLFF. The CDR3 region has the DNA TGTGCCAGCAGCGAGCGGACGCCGGAGGAAAAACTGTTTTTT. Full variable domain (rest looked up from reference TRBV7-9 and TRBJ1-4): DTGVSQNPRHKITKRGQNVTFRCDPISEHNRLYWYRQTLGQGPEFLTYFQNEAQLEKSRLLSDRFSAERPKGSFSTLEIQRTEQGDSAMYLCASSERTPEEKLFFGSGTQLSVL.

This clonotype was counted a few times. This chain connects TRBV4-1 to TRBJ2-3, with 7 nucleotides matching TRBD1. In germline, CDR1 is MGHRA, CDR2 YSYEKL. This CDR3 contains 16 residues. V lost 0 bases and J lost 2; bases outside the gene matches: 5. The CDR3 region is CASSQDRDSSTDTQYF. CDR3 nucleotides: TGCGCCAGCAGCCAAGATAGGGACAGCTCCACAGATACGCAGTATTTT.

V usage is TRBV11-2 and J usage is TRBJ2-2; D gene uncertain. Trimming took off 0 bases at V and 4 bases at J, with 6 bases between the two ends. Looked up from germline, CDR1 is SGHAT and CDR2 is FQNNGV. The CDR3 has 14 residues. CDR3 coding DNA: TGTGCCAGCAGCTTAGAGGGCTCCACCGGGGAGCTGTTTTTT. Translation: CASSLEGSTGELFF.

The sample holds a few counts of this clonotype. V and J are TRBV27 and TRBJ2-1; 9 nucleotides agree with TRBD2. CDR3 length equals 16 residues. After removal of 5 bases from V and 7 bases from J, the junction contained 12 bases not matched to a gene. Germline CDR1 is MNHEY and CDR2 is SMNVEV (reference sequence). The CDR3 region is CASSPKGGRVWNEQFF. DNA of the CDR3: TGTGCCAGCAGTCCAAAGGGCGGGAGGGTCTGGAATGAGCAGTTCTTC.

J is TRBJ2-1 and V is TRBV19, with unresolved D. Germline CDR1 and CDR2: LNHDA and SQIVND (reference sequence). The CDR3 runs 11 residues. The ends were cut back, 7 bases at V and 7 bases at J, with 8 bases in the middle. The CDR3 loop reads CASTTANEQFF. The CDR3 nucleotides are TGTGCCAGTACGACGGCGAATGAGCAGTTCTTC.

This clonotype showed up many times. The chain carries TRBV10-2 and TRBJ2-5, with 7 positions matching TRBD1. V dropped 10 bases and J dropped 4; count of bases not matched to a gene: 9. The V gene's germline CDR1 is WSHSY and CDR2 SAAADI. CDR3 length: 13 residues. CDR3 protein: CATTGVGGETQYF. The CDR3, as DNA: TGCGCCACCACAGGGGTAGGAGGAGAGACCCAGTACTTC.

The chain carries TRBV12-3 or TRBV12-4 and TRBJ2-7; perhaps D is TRBD1 or TRBD2 (6 bases each). The CDR3 contains 16 residues. Trimming cost V 1 base and J 3 bases, with 16 bases left between them. CDR3 coding DNA: TGTGCCAGCAGTTTAGGGGGGGCCCTGTCCGTCTACGAGCAGTACTTC. Protein: CASSLGGALSVYEQYF.

This clonotype was recorded at least ten times. The chain employs TRBV5-1 and TRBJ2-7, with 11 bases fitting TRBD2. The CDR3 length is 15 residues. Looked up from germline, CDR1 is SGHRS and CDR2 is YFSETQ. V shed 5 bases, J shed 1 base, and the junction held 5 bases outside the gene matches. The CDR3 sequence: CASRSGTSGSYEQYF. CDR3 sequence (DNA): TGCGCCAGCAGATCCGGGACTAGCGGTTCCTACGAGCAGTACTTC.

V usage is TRBV7-9 and J usage is TRBJ2-7, with 16 bases lining up with TRBD2. V dropped 7 bases and J dropped 6; count of bases not matched to a gene: 12. Germline V gene lookup returns CDR1 SEHNR and CDR2 FQNEAQ (reference sequence). The CDR3 loop spans 17 amino acids. CDR3 in DNA: TGTGCCAGCACTTCCGGGACTAGCGGGAGGGACCTAGGCGAGCAGTACTTC. Its translation: CASTSGTSGRDLGEQYF.

A single count supports this clonotype. The rearrangement joins TRBV12-3 or TRBV12-4 to TRBJ2-7; 10 nucleotides agree with TRBD1. V was clipped by 6 bases and J by 4 bases; unmatched bases: 6. This CDR3 region has 14 residues. CDR3 residues: CASSLTGGGYEQYF. CDR3 coding DNA: TGTGCCAGCAGCTTGACAGGGGGCGGTTACGAGCAGTACTTC.

This clonotype was recorded a few times. This chain joins TRBV20-1 and TRBJ1-5; the match to TRBD1 covers 8 bases. The CDR3 is made up of 15 amino acids. The germline V gene encodes CDR1 DFQATT and CDR2 SNEGSKA (reference sequence). V was clipped by 4 bases and J by 2 bases; unmatched bases: 7. The CDR3 reads CSAIDRGSGNQPQHF. In DNA, the CDR3 is TGCAGTGCTATCGACAGGGGATCGGGCAATCAGCCCCAGCATTTT.

At least ten counts were recorded for this clonotype. This chain joins TRBV12-3 or TRBV12-4 and TRBJ2-1; 8 bases align to TRBD1. The CDR3 runs 15 residues. Trimming took 7 bases from V and 3 from J; bases not matched to a gene: 8. The CDR3 region is CASNQGADFYNEQFF. CDR3 sequence (DNA): TGTGCCAGCAACCAGGGGGCAGACTTCTACAATGAGCAGTTCTTC.

This clonotype was seen repeatedly, ten times or more. V and J are TRBV20-1 and TRBJ2-7; tentatively, D is TRBD2 (5 bases). The CDR3 runs 13 residues. Deletions cut 2 bases from V and 6 bases from J, with 14 bases between. The V gene's germline CDR1 is DFQATT and CDR2 SNEGSKA (reference sequence). The CDR3 region has the DNA TGCAGTGCTAGATATGGAGAGCGGTTCGAGCAGTACTTC. Amino acids: CSARYGERFEQYF.